These 17 T cell receptor beta chains were all obtained from the same sample, sequenced in a study of CD8 T cells in Susac syndrome. RNA totalling about 0.5 to 1 ug underwent reverse transcription with random hexamers. Using its own MiXCR run on the immunoSEQ multiplex PCR reads, TCRdb lists one record per CDR3 protein. The repertoire consists of about 130,000 distinct CDR3 sequences, with approximately 96% occurring once and the leading ten covering about 0.19%. Sequenced material: CD8+ T cells from PBMCs. The receptors were gathered from a human donor with Susac syndrome.

The gene calls are TRBV20-1 and TRBJ1-5; TRBD1 matches 7 bases. V shed 0 bases and J 1 base; nucleotides not matched to a gene: 3. The CDR3 is made up of 15 amino acids. Germline V gene data show CDR1 as DFQATT and CDR2 as SNEGSKA (reference sequence). The CDR3 sequence: CSARDQGGSNQPQHF. For the CDR3, the DNA is TGCAGTGCTAGAGATCAAGGGGGCAGCAATCAGCCCCAGCATTTT.

The V and J genes are TRBV20-1 and TRBJ2-3; D remains unclear. CDR1 and CDR2 (germline): DFQATT, SNEGSKA (reference sequence). Trimming left V 3 bases short and J 4 bases short, with 14 bases between. This CDR3 region has 14 residues. The CDR3 DNA reads TGCAGTGCTAGTATTGTGCTTGTGTCAGATACGCAGTATTTT. This translates into CSASIVLVSDTQYF.

The V and J genes are TRBV9 and TRBJ2-5; D unclear. The V and J ends lost 0 bases and 1 base respectively, with 10 bases between them. Germline CDR1 SGDLS, CDR2 YYNGEE. The CDR3 is made up of 15 amino acids. CDR3 region: CASSVVASGQETQYF. CDR3 nucleotides: TGTGCCAGCAGCGTAGTTGCTTCGGGCCAAGAGACCCAGTACTTC. Full variable domain (rest looked up from reference TRBV9 and TRBJ2-5): DSGVTQTPKHLITATGQRVTLRCSPRSGDLSVYWYQQSLDQGLQFLIQYYNGEERAKGNILERFSAQQFPDLHSELNLSSLELGDSALYFCASSVVASGQETQYFGPGTRLLVL.

In its sample, this clonotype was seen once. J is TRBJ2-4 and V is TRBV6-6; D is unresolved. The germline V gene has CDR1 MNHNY and CDR2 SVGAGI (reference sequence). This CDR3 spans 12 amino acids. V lost 7 bases and J 8 bases, leaving 12 bases between the germline ends. For the CDR3, the DNA is TGTGCCAGCACCCCGGGTATGGACATTCAGTACTTC. It codes for CASTPGMDIQYF.

The chain employs TRBV6-5 and TRBJ2-7; TRBD1 matches at 10 bases. V shed 0 bases, J shed 6 bases, and the junction held 11 bases outside the gene matches. This CDR3 region has 17 residues. The germline CDR1 and CDR2 sequences are MNHEY and SVGAGI. The CDR3 nucleotides are TGTGCCAGCAGTTACTCGAGTGGGGACAGGGGCGTCGGCGAGCAGTACTTC. Encoded protein: CASSYSSGDRGVGEQYF.

The rearrangement joins TRBV5-4 to TRBJ1-1; 12 nucleotides match TRBD1. Per the germline V gene, CDR1 is SGHNT and CDR2 is YYREEE (reference sequence). CDR3 size: 14 residues. With V trimmed by 5 bases and J by 1 base, 0 bases remained unmatched. The CDR3 loop is CASRGQGANTEAFF. Here the CDR3 DNA reads TGTGCCAGCAGGGGACAGGGGGCGAACACTGAAGCTTTCTTT.

CDR3 DNA: TGTGCCAGCGAGGGACCGGGTATCCCGGCTGAAGCTTTCTTT. Translated: CASEGPGIPAEAFF. The V and J genes are TRBV25-1 and TRBJ1-1; D may be TRBD1 (5 bases). Germline assignment: CDR1 MGHDK and CDR2 SYGVNS. V shed 8 bases and J shed 6 bases, with 19 bases lying between them. The CDR3 totals 14 residues.

The genes are TRBV13 and TRBJ2-5, with D perhaps matching TRBD2 (6 bases). This CDR3 comprises 16 residues. Germline CDR1 PRHDT, CDR2 FYEKMQ (reference sequence). V lost 0 bases and J lost 2, with 13 bases in between. CDR3 in amino acids: CASSLGVSGEQETQYF. DNA for the CDR3: TGTGCCAGCAGCTTAGGTGTATCGGGGGAGCAAGAGACCCAGTACTTC. The full variable domain, in which reference TRBV13 and TRBJ2-5 provide the parts outside the CDR3, is AAGVIQSPRHLIKEKRETATLKCYPIPRHDTVYWYQQGPGQDPQFLISFYEKMQSDKGSIPDRFSAQQFSDYHSELNMSSLELGDSALYFCASSLGVSGEQETQYFGPGTRLLVL.

The rearrangement links TRBV12-3 or TRBV12-4 to TRBJ1-1, with D possibly TRBD1 on 5 matching bases. V gave up 5 bases and J gave up 6 bases, with 10 bases separating them. CDR3 length equals 12 residues. The CDR3 loop reads CASSPRDSEAFF. DNA for the CDR3: TGTGCCAGCAGTCCTCGGGACTCTGAAGCTTTCTTT.

The count of this clonotype is one. The chain employs TRBV15 and TRBJ1-1, with D uncertain. In germline, CDR1 is LNHNV, CDR2 YYDKDF (reference sequence). CDR3 length equals 14 residues. Between the trimmed V and J ends, which lost 6 bases and 0 bases, there was a span of 11 bases. The CDR3 DNA reads TGTGCCACCAGTCAAGGGCTAATGAACACTGAAGCTTTCTTT. Amino acids: CATSQGLMNTEAFF.

The chain joins TRBV27 to TRBJ2-7; D not resolved. Trimming pared 4 bases from V and 7 bases from J, leaving 8 bases between. CDR1 is MNHEY, CDR2 SMNVEV, per germline (reference sequence). The CDR3 covers 11 residues. The CDR3 is CASSSLQEQYF. In DNA, the CDR3 is TGTGCCAGCAGTTCCCTCCAAGAGCAGTACTTC.

The chain links TRBV12-3 or TRBV12-4 to TRBJ1-3; D ambiguous. The CDR3 is 19 amino acids. Trimming took 4 bases from V and 1 from J, leaving 23 bases between them. Here the CDR3 reads CASSSHPGLVPLSGNTIYF. For the CDR3, the DNA is TGTGCCAGCAGTTCTCATCCAGGCTTGGTACCCTTATCTGGAAACACCATATATTTT.

This chain joins TRBV19 and TRBJ1-1; the D gene is possibly TRBD1 (6 bases). Germline V lookup: CDR1 LNHDA, CDR2 SQIVND (reference sequence). The V end was cut by 7 bases, the J end by 1 base, with 13 bases between. The CDR3 has 14 amino acids. The DNA of the CDR3 is TGTGCCAGTACCCAGGGGAGAGAGAACACTGAAGCTTTCTTT. Protein sequence: CASTQGRENTEAFF.

The V call is TRBV20-1, the J call TRBJ2-3; D gene uncertain. V lost 6 bases to trimming and J lost 1 base, with 17 bases between them. The germline V gene has CDR1 DFQATT and CDR2 SNEGSKA (reference sequence). The CDR3 consists of 15 residues. The CDR3: CSARPRAEGTDTQYF. The DNA of the CDR3 is TGCAGTGCCCGGCCTAGGGCAGAGGGCACAGATACGCAGTATTTT.

A remark on this clonotype: An end of the junction does not agree with germline; a read error may underlie this. The chain uses TRBV12-3 or TRBV12-4 and TRBJ2-3, with D perhaps TRBD1 or TRBD2 (6 bases each). This CDR3 has 14 residues. This CDR3 is CASSIAGGPDTQYF. CDR3 sequence (DNA): TGTGCCAGCAGTATAGCCGGGGGCCCAGATACGCAGTATTTT.

This chain joins TRBV5-1 and TRBJ1-1; D may be TRBD1 (5 bases). The ends were cut back, 6 bases at V and 1 base at J, with 7 bases in the middle. This CDR3 contains 12 residues. CDR1 and CDR2 from the germline V gene are SGHRS and YFSETQ. The CDR3 sequence: CASMQGNTEAFF. As DNA, the CDR3 is TGCGCCAGCATGCAGGGGAACACTGAAGCTTTCTTT.

This clonotype was seen just once. The V gene is TRBV7-3, the J gene TRBJ2-7, with no clear D. Trimming pared 5 bases from V and 1 base from J, leaving 9 bases between. This CDR3 is built from 13 residues. From germline, CDR1 is SGHTA and CDR2 FQGTGA. The CDR3: CASSPTDSYEQYF. The CDR3 DNA reads as TGTGCCAGCAGCCCGACGGATTCCTACGAGCAGTACTTC.